This T cell receptor beta chain was obtained from a study of Tregs in tolerant kidney transplant recipients. CD4+CD25+CD127- Tregs, CD4+CD25- non-Tregs, CD4 and CD8 cells were sorted. Using immunoSEQ multiplex PCR, the repertoire was profiled, and TCRdb retains in-frame clones only, with some absent. The sample lists roughly 64,000 clones, 95% to 98% seen once, with 0.34% in the top ten. The V end was cut by 4 bases, the J end by 4 bases, with 8 bases between. Germline CDR1 is MGHRA and CDR2 is YSYEKL. CDR3 length equals 13 residues. The rearrangement links TRBV4-1 to TRBJ2-1; D gene ambiguous. The specimen was Tregs from blood, collected before the transplant. The TCR sequence derives from a human donor who received a combined kidney and bone marrow transplant. The CDR3, as DNA: TGCGCCAGCAGCCCTCACGGGTACAATGAGCAGTTCTTC. The encoded protein is CASSPHGYNEQFF.